This T cell receptor beta chain was identified during a study of shared clonotypes between healthy human individuals. Study overall: Used for every donor were three CD4 naive, three CD4 memory, two CD8 naive and one CD8 memory plate. Study findings and constraints: Estimated richness was generally greater in naive than memory subsets.

V lost 4 bases, J lost 2 bases, and 16 bases lay in between. This CDR3 contains 15 residues. Germline CDR1 is GTSNPN and CDR2 is SVGIG (reference sequence). Running of the assay took place at deep level. Genomic DNA (from each subset) was split evenly across several immunoSEQ plates. Data came from immunoSEQ multiplex PCR; TCRdb stores just in-frame clones and leaves some out. The sample has millions of clones, 90% to 95% seen once. Details on this clone: Its antigen is undetermined.

What was sequenced was naive CD4+ T cells from PBMCs. Subset specified: CD45RA+ positively selected. The receptor was isolated from a man between 18 and 35 years old in good health. Some clones in this sample may be carry-over from other donors' samples. V gene TRBV30 combines with J gene TRBJ2-3; D may match TRBD1 or TRBD2 (5 bases each). DNA for the CDR3: TGTGCCTGGACCCCTGGGGGAGACCCCACAGATACGCAGTATTTT. Amino acid sequence: CAWTPGGDPTDTQYF.